The rows below give T cell receptor beta chains drawn from one sample of a study of cytomegalovirus exposure and HLA in healthy donors. Clones were read by immunoSEQ multiplex PCR, and TCRdb kept only the in-frame ones, dropping some. Altogether more than 60,000 clones are present, 74% being singletons, with the ten largest covering roughly 9%. Sequenced material: PBMCs. The origin of the receptors is a middle-aged man in good health and CMV-seropositive. Each CDR3 is given with its conserved first and last residue. The D gene is left open where the match is weak. Some rows mark clone size as missing; the rest say once, few, many or name a class of expanded clone.

V gene	J gene	clone size	D gene	CDR3 DNA	CDR3 protein
TRBV5-4	TRBJ2-5	NA	TRBD2	TGTGCCAGCAGCCCCGGACTAGCGGGGGGCCGGGTACAAGAGACCCAGTACTTC	CASSPGLAGGRVQETQYF
TRBV5-1	TRBJ1-4	NA	TRBD1	TGCGCCAGCAGCTTGCCCGACAGGGGTAGTGAAAAACTGTTTTTT	CASSLPDRGSEKLFF
TRBV2	TRBJ2-7	NA	NA	TGTGCCAGCAGTGAAGCGCGGTCTGGCGAGCAGTACTTC	CASSEARSGEQYF
TRBV9	TRBJ2-7	NA	TRBD2	TGTGCCAGCAGCCGAGGGACTACCTACGAGCAGTACTTC	CASSRGTTYEQYF
TRBV6-6	TRBJ1-5	NA	NA	TGTGCCAGCACCAGAACGGGGGGGGAGGGAGGGCAGCCCCAGCATTTT	CASTRTGGEGGQPQHF
TRBV7-2	TRBJ2-5	NA	TRBD2	TGTGCCAGCAGTTTAAGCGGGAGAAGCTTGGAGACCCAGTACTTC	CASSLSGRSLETQYF
TRBV5-5	TRBJ1-5	NA	TRBD1	TGTGCCAGCAGCTTATCCGGACAGGGGAAATACAATCAGCCCCAGCATTTT	CASSLSGQGKYNQPQHF
TRBV27	TRBJ1-1	NA	NA	TGTGCCAGCAGTACGAAGGACCTCGGGGACACTGAAGCTTTCTTT	CASSTKDLGDTEAFF
TRBV11-2	TRBJ2-2	NA	NA	TGTGCCAGCAGCTTAGACGAGATCGGGGAGCTGTTTTTT	CASSLDEIGELFF
TRBV18	TRBJ1-2	few	NA	TGTGCCAGCTCACTAGAAAACTATGGCTACACCTTC	CASSLENYGYTF
TRBV11-2	TRBJ2-3	NA	NA	TGTGCCAGCAGCTTAATAAGACACTCAGATACGCAGTATTTT	CASSLIRHSDTQYF
TRBV5-1	TRBJ2-5	once	NA	TGCGCCAGCAGCTTGGAGGGGGAGACCCAGTACTTC	CASSLEGETQYF
TRBV4-2	TRBJ1-2	NA	TRBD1	TGTGCCAGCAGCCAAGATCCAGGGACAGCATATGGCTACACCTTC	CASSQDPGTAYGYTF
TRBV12-5	TRBJ2-1	NA	NA	TGTGCTAGTGGTTCAAGCGGGACATACAACAATGAGCAGTTCTTC	CASGSSGTYNNEQFF
TRBV5-1	TRBJ1-4	NA	TRBD1	TGCGCCAGCAGCTACGGGGACAGTTTGGACGAAAAACTGTTTTTT	CASSYGDSLDEKLFF